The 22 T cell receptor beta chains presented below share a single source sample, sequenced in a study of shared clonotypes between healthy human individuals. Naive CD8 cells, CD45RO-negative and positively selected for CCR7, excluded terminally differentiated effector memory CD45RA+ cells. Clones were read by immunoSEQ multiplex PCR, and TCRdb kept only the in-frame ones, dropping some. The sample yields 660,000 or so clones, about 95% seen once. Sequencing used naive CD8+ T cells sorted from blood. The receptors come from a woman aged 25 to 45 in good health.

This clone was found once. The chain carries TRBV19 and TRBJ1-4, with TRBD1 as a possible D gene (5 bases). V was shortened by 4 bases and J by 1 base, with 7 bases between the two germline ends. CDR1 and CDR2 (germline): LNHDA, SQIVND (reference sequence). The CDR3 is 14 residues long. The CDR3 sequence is CASSTGLTNEKLFF. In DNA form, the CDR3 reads TGTGCCAGTAGTACAGGGTTAACTAATGAAAAACTGTTTTTT.

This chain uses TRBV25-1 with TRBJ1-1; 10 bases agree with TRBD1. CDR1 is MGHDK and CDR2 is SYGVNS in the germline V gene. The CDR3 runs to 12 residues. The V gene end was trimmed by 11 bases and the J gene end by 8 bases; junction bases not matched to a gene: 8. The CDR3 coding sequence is TGTGCCGGATCCGGGACAGGGGAAGAAGCTTTCTTT. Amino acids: CAGSGTGEEAFF.

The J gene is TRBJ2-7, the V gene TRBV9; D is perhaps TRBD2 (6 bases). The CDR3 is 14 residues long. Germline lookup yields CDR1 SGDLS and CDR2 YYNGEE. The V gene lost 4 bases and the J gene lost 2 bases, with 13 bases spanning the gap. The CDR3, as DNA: TGTGCCAGCAGCCTCGGGGGAGAGACCTACGAGCAGTACTTC. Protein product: CASSLGGETYEQYF.

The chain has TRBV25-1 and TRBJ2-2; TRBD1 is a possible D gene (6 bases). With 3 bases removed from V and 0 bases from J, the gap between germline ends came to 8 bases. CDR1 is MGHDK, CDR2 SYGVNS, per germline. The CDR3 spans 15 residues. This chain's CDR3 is CASSEGHANTGELFF. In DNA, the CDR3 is TGTGCCAGCAGTGAGGGACACGCGAACACCGGGGAGCTGTTTTTT.

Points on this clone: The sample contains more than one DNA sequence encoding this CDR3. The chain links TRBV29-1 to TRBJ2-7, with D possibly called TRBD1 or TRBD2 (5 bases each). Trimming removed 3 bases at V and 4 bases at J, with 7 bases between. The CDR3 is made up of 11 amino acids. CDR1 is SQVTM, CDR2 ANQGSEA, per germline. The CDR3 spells CSVERGYEQYF. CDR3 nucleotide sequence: TGCAGCGTTGAGAGGGGATACGAGCAGTACTTC.

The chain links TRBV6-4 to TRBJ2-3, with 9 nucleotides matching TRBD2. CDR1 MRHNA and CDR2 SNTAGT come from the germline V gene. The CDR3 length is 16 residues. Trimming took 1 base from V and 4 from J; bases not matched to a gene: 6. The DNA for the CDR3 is TGTGCCAGCAGTGACTGGGGTAGCGGGAGCGCAGATACGCAGTATTTT. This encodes CASSDWGSGSADTQYF.

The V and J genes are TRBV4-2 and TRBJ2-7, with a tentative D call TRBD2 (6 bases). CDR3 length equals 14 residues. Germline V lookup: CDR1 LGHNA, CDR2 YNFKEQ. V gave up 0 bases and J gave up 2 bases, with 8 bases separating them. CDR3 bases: TGTGCCAGCAGCCAAGAGGAGGGCCCCTACGAGCAGTACTTC. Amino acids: CASSQEEGPYEQYF.

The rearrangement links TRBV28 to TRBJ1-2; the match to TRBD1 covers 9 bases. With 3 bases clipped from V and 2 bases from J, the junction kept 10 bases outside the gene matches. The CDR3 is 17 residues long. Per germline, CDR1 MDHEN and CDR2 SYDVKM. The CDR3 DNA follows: TGTGCCAGCAGTTTGGGACAGGGTATGGATAAGAACTATGGCTACACCTTC. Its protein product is CASSLGQGMDKNYGYTF.

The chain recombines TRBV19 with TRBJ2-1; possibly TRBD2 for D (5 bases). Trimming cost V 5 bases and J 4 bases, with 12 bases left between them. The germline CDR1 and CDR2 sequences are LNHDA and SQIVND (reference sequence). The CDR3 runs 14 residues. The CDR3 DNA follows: TGTGCCAGTAGTTATGGCACGGGATACAATGAGCAGTTCTTC. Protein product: CASSYGTGYNEQFF.

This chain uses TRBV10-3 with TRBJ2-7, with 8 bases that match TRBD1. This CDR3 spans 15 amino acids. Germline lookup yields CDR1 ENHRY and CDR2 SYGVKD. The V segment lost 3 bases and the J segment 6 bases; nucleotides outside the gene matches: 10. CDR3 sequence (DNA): TGTGCCATCAGTGATGAAAACAGGGGGACAGGCGAGCAGTACTTC. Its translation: CAISDENRGTGEQYF.

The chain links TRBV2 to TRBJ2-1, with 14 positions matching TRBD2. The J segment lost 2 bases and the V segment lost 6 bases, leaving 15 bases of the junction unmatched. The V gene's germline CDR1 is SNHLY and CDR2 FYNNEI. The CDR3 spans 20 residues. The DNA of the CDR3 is TGTGCCAGCAGAGTAAACCCCGGGACTAGCGGGAGCTGGACCTACAATGAGCAGTTCTTC. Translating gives CASRVNPGTSGSWTYNEQFF.

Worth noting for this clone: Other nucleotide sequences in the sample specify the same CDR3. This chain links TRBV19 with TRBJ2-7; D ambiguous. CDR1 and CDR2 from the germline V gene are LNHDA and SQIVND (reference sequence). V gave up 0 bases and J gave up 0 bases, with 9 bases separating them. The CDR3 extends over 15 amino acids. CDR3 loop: CASSIESGISYEQYF. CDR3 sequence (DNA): TGTGCCAGTAGTATAGAGTCAGGCATCTCCTACGAGCAGTACTTC.

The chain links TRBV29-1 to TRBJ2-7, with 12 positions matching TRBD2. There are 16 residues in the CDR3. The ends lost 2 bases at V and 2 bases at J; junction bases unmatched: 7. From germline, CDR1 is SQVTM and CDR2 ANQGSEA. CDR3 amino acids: CSVEMIGLAGTYEQYF. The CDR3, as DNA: TGCAGCGTTGAAATGATCGGACTAGCGGGAACCTACGAGCAGTACTTC.

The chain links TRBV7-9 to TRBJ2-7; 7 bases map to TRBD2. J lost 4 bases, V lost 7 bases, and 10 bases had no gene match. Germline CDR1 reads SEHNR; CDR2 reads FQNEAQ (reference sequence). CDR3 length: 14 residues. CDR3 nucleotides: TGTGCCAGCACCTCCCGGGACTACACGTACGAGCAGTACTTC. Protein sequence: CASTSRDYTYEQYF.

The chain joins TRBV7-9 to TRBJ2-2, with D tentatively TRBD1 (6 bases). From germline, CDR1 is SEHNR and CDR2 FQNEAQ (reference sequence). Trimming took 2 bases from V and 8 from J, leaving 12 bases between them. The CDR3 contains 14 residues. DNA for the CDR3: TGTGCCAGCAGCTTAATGTTTGACAGGGGGGAGCTGTTTTTT. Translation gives CASSLMFDRGELFF.

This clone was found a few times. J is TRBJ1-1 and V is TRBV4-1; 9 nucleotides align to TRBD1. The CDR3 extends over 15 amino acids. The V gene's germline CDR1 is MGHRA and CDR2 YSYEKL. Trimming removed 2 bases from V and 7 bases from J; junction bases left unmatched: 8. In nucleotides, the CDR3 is TGCGCCAGCAGCCAACTCGGGACAGGGTTTGGTGAAGCTTTCTTT. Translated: CASSQLGTGFGEAFF.

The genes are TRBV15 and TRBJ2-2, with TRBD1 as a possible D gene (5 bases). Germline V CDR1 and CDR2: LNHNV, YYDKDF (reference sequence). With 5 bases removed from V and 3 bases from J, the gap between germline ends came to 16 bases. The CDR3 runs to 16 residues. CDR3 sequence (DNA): TGTGCCACCAGCCTCCCTCCAGGGCGTTACACCGGGGAGCTGTTTTTT. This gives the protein CATSLPPGRYTGELFF.

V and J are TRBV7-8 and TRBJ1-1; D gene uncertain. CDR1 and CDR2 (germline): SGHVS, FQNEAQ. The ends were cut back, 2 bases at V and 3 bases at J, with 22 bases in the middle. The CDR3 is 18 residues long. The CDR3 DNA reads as TGTGCCAGCAGCTTACGGATCCTATTCCAGGAAGGAGACACTGAAGCTTTCTTT. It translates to CASSLRILFQEGDTEAFF.

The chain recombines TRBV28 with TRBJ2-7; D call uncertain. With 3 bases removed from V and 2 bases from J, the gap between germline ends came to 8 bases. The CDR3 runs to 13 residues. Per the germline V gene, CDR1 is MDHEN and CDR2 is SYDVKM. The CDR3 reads CASSFASTYEQYF. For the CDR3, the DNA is TGTGCCAGCAGTTTTGCATCTACCTACGAGCAGTACTTC. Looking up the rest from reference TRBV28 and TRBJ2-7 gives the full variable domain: DVKVTQSSRYLVKRTGEKVFLECVQDMDHENMFWYRQDPGLGLRLIYFSYDVKMKEKGDIPEGYSVSREKKERFSLILESASTNQTSMYLCASSFASTYEQYFGPGTRLTVT.

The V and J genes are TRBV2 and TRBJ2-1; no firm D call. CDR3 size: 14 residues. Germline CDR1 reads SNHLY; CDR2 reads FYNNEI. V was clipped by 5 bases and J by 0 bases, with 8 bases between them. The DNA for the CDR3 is TGTGCCAGCAGTCCTGCACCCTCCTACAATGAGCAGTTCTTC. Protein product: CASSPAPSYNEQFF.

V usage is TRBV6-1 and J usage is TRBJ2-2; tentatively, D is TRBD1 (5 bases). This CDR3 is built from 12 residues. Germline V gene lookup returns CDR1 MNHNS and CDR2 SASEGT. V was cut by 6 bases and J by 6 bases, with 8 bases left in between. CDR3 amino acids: CASSVGAGELFF. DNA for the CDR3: TGTGCCAGCAGCGTAGGGGCCGGGGAGCTGTTTTTT.

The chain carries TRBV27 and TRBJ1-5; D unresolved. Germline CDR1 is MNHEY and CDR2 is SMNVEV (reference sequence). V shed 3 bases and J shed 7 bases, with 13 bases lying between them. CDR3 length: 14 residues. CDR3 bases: TGTGCCAGCAGTTTCGTCGGGGTTGGCCAGCCCCAGCATTTT. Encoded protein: CASSFVGVGQPQHF.